Each of the 29 T cell receptor beta chains below was sequenced from the same sample in a study of blood T cell repertoires in COVID-19. This table comes from immunoSEQ multiplex PCR, and its TCRdb copy is limited to in-frame clones, with some not included. This sample has about 230,000 clones; 65% to 90% occur once, and the top ten carry around 6.8%. Sequencing input: peripheral blood. All receptors come from a woman aged 50 to 65 with acute or convalescent COVID-19.

The chain combines TRBV2 with TRBJ2-1; D might be TRBD2 (5 bases). Germline CDR1 SNHLY, CDR2 FYNNEI. The length of the CDR3 is 14 residues. V lost 3 bases, J lost 2 bases, and 8 bases lay in between. The CDR3 coding sequence is TGTGCCAGCAGTGACCCAGCGGCCTACAATGAGCAGTTCTTC. This encodes CASSDPAAYNEQFF. Full variable domain (missing parts from reference TRBV2 and TRBJ2-1): EPEVTQTPSHQVTQMGQEVILRCVPISNHLYFYWYRQILGQKVEFLVSFYNNEISEKSEIFDDQFSVERPDGSNFTLKIRSTKLEDSAMYFCASSDPAAYNEQFFGPGTRLTVL.

V usage is TRBV15 and J usage is TRBJ2-7; 8 bases align to TRBD2. The length of the CDR3 is 16 residues. J gave up 4 bases and V 0 bases, and 8 bases lay outside the gene matches. CDR1 LNHNV and CDR2 YYDKDF come from the germline V gene (reference sequence). The CDR3 spells CATSREGSAGGYEQYF. CDR3 coding DNA: TGTGCCACCAGCAGAGAAGGAAGTGCGGGAGGTTACGAGCAGTACTTC. The variable domain in full, completed from reference TRBV15 and TRBJ2-7, reads DAMVIQNPRYQVTQFGKPVTLSCSQTLNHNVMYWYQQKSSQAPKLLFHYYDKDFNNEADTPDNFQSRRPNTSFCFLDIRSPGLGDTAMYLCATSREGSAGGYEQYFGPGTRLTVT.

This chain connects TRBV5-4 to TRBJ1-1; a possible D gene is TRBD1 (6 bases). Germline CDR1 reads SGHNT; CDR2 reads YYREEE (reference sequence). Trimming shortened V by 0 bases and J by 11 bases, and 14 bases separated the two germline ends. This CDR3 is built from 13 residues. The CDR3 loop reads CASSLDRDPPAFF. In nucleotides, the CDR3 is TGTGCCAGCAGCTTGGACAGGGATCCTCCTGCTTTCTTT. Filled out from reference TRBV5-4 and TRBJ1-1, the complete variable domain reads ETGVTQSPTHLIKTRGQQVTLRCSSQSGHNTVSWYQQALGQGPQFIFQYYREEENGRGNFPPRFSGLQFPNYSSELNVNALELDDSALYLCASSLDRDPPAFFGQGTRLTVV.

The count of this clone is one. This chain links TRBV20-1 with TRBJ2-5, with D unclear. This CDR3 region has 13 residues. Germline CDR1 is DFQATT and CDR2 is SNEGSKA (reference sequence). V gave up 3 bases and J gave up 4 bases, with 12 bases separating them. CDR3 region: CSASAPSGETQYF. The CDR3 DNA reads as TGCAGTGCTAGTGCTCCCTCGGGAGAGACCCAGTACTTC.

The V gene is TRBV3-1 (or the pseudogene TRBV3-2), the J gene TRBJ1-6; no definite D call. CDR1 is LGHDT, CDR2 YNNKEL, per germline (reference sequence). Trimming took 1 base from V and 7 from J, leaving 14 bases between them. The CDR3 spans 16 residues. In nucleotides, the CDR3 is TGTGCCAGCAGCCAAGGAACCCGATTGGAGAATTCACCCCTCCACTTT. It encodes CASSQGTRLENSPLHF.

The gene calls are TRBV4-2 and TRBJ2-2, with TRBD2 matching over 8 bases. V dropped 7 bases and J dropped 7; count of bases not matched to a gene: 11. Germline loops: CDR1 LGHNA, CDR2 YNFKEQ. CDR3 length equals 15 residues. Here the CDR3 DNA reads TGTGCCAGCACCCGGGGGCGGGGGGACCTCGGGGAGCTGTTTTTT. Translated, it gives CASTRGRGDLGELFF.

This chain connects TRBV29-1 to TRBJ1-4, with 7 bases identical to TRBD1. The junction had 7 bases not matched to a gene; V was cut back by 6 bases and J by 6 bases. The CDR3 length is 13 residues. The germline CDR1 and CDR2 sequences are SQVTM and ANQGSEA. Here the CDR3 DNA reads TGCAGCGTCAATGACAGGGCGGATGAAAAACTGTTTTTT. It yields the protein CSVNDRADEKLFF.

The genes are TRBV27 and TRBJ1-2, with 8 bases that match TRBD1. The ends lost 5 bases at V and 4 bases at J; junction bases unmatched: 3. The germline CDR1 and CDR2 sequences are MNHEY and SMNVEV (reference sequence). This CDR3 region has 13 residues. CDR3: CASSGTGPYGYTF. The CDR3 DNA sequence: TGTGCCAGCAGTGGGACAGGCCCCTATGGCTACACCTTC.

This clone was seen just once. The V and J genes are TRBV7-2 and TRBJ1-2, with 7 nucleotides matching TRBD1. The germline V gene encodes CDR1 SGHTA and CDR2 FQGNSA. There are 14 residues in the CDR3. J lost 2 bases, V lost 0 bases, and 0 bases had no gene match. CDR3 DNA sequence: TGTGCCAGCAGCTTAGCCAGGGGGAACTATGGCTACACCTTC. Amino acid sequence: CASSLARGNYGYTF.

The gene calls are TRBV13 and TRBJ2-2, with 8 bases identical to TRBD1. The trim removed 3 bases at V and 5 bases at J, leaving 5 bases unmatched. This CDR3 spans 15 amino acids. Per germline, CDR1 PRHDT and CDR2 FYEKMQ (reference sequence). The CDR3 region has the DNA TGTGCCAGCAGCTTCGGGACAGGTAGAACCGGGGAGCTGTTTTTT. It translates to CASSFGTGRTGELFF.

In its sample, this clone was seen a few times. This rearrangement joins TRBV7-2 to TRBJ2-2, with D perhaps TRBD2 (6 bases). CDR1 is SGHTA, CDR2 FQGNSA, per germline. The CDR3 totals 17 residues. The ends were cut back, 5 bases at V and 1 base at J, with 17 bases in the middle. Here the CDR3 reads CASSLPGYGGNTGELFF. CDR3 DNA sequence: TGTGCCAGCAGCCTCCCGGGGTACGGGGGGAACACCGGGGAGCTGTTTTTT.

CDR3 loop: CASSLAGNQETQYF. The CDR3 DNA follows: TGTGCCAGCAGCCTGGCGGGTAACCAAGAGACCCAGTACTTC. J is TRBJ2-5 and V is TRBV11-3, with TRBD2 as a possible D gene (5 bases). With 5 bases removed from V and 0 bases from J, the gap between germline ends came to 10 bases. The germline V gene encodes CDR1 SGHNT and CDR2 YENEEA. CDR3 length: 14 residues. The full variable domain, in which reference TRBV11-3 and TRBJ2-5 provide the parts outside the CDR3, is EAGVVQSPRYKIIEKKQPVAFWCNPISGHNTLYWYLQNLGQGPELLIRYENEEAVDDSQLPKDRFSAERLKGVDSTLKIQPAELGDSAVYLCASSLAGNQETQYFGPGTRLLVL.

This chain joins TRBV4-3 and TRBJ1-2; 11 nucleotides align to TRBD1. The V gene's germline CDR1 is LGHNA and CDR2 YSLEER. V gave up 1 base and J gave up 5 bases; unmatched junction bases: 12. CDR3 size: 18 residues. This CDR3 is CASSQAELVGQGGYGYTF. The CDR3 DNA reads TGCGCCAGCAGCCAAGCGGAGCTGGTGGGACAGGGGGGGTATGGCTACACCTTC.

This chain uses TRBV7-2 with TRBJ2-5, with D possibly matching TRBD2 (6 bases). Trimming cost V 2 bases and J 5 bases, with 9 bases left between them. There are 13 residues in the CDR3. Per the germline V gene, CDR1 is SGHTA and CDR2 is FQGNSA. The CDR3 DNA follows: TGTGCCAGCAGCTTAAGGAGGGCCGAGACCCAGTACTTC. Residues: CASSLRRAETQYF. Combining the CDR3 with reference TRBV7-2 and TRBJ2-5 gives the whole variable domain GAGVSQSPSNKVTEKGKDVELRCDPISGHTALYWYRQSLGQGLEFLIYFQGNSAPDKSGLPSDRFSAERTGGSVSTLTIQRTQQEDSAVYLCASSLRRAETQYFGPGTRLLVL.

This clone was seen a single time. The chain couples TRBV6-2 or TRBV6-3 to TRBJ2-5, with 7 bases fitting TRBD1. Trimming took 4 bases from V and 5 from J; bases not matched to a gene: 10. CDR1 MNHEY and CDR2 SVGEGT come from the germline V gene. The CDR3 is 15 amino acids. CDR3 coding DNA: TGTGCCAGCAGTTCCCTAGGGGGCGAACGGGAGACCCAGTACTTC. Protein sequence: CASSSLGGERETQYF.

This clone has only one observation. The chain is built from TRBV19 and TRBJ1-4; 7 bases match TRBD1. The CDR3 sequence is 15 residues long. Trimming at V came to 5 bases and at J to 0 bases, leaving 3 bases not matched to a gene. Germline-derived CDR1 and CDR2 are LNHDA and SQIVND (reference sequence). The CDR3 coding sequence is TGTGCCAGTAGTGGACAGGCCGCAACTAATGAAAAACTGTTTTTT. Amino acids: CASSGQAATNEKLFF.

The chain combines TRBV18 with TRBJ1-2; TRBD1 agrees at 7 bases. The CDR3 length is 16 residues. Per the germline V gene, CDR1 is KGHSH and CDR2 is LQKENI. Trimming took 2 bases from V and 7 from J; bases not matched to a gene: 13. CDR3 protein: CASSPDLTGFGLGYTF. The CDR3, as DNA: TGTGCCAGCTCACCAGACTTGACAGGGTTTGGACTTGGCTACACCTTC. Filled out from reference TRBV18 and TRBJ1-2, the complete variable domain reads NAGVMQNPRHLVRRRGQEARLRCSPMKGHSHVYWYRQLPEEGLKFMVYLQKENIIDESGMPKERFSAEFPKEGPSILRIQQVVRGDSAAYFCASSPDLTGFGLGYTFGSGTRLTVV.

The count of this clone is one. V and J are TRBV11-2 and TRBJ2-1; 9 bases are shared with TRBD2. CDR1 is SGHAT, CDR2 FQNNGV, per germline. CDR3 length equals 16 residues. V shed 6 bases, J shed 6 bases, and the junction held 12 bases outside the gene matches. The CDR3 here is CASSPEAGLAFNEQFF. The CDR3 nucleotides are TGTGCCAGCAGTCCTGAGGCGGGACTAGCTTTCAATGAGCAGTTCTTC.

V usage is TRBV19 and J usage is TRBJ1-4; D might be TRBD1 (6 bases). V gave up 7 bases and J gave up 7 bases, with 25 bases separating them. The germline V gene has CDR1 LNHDA and CDR2 SQIVND (reference sequence). The CDR3 totals 17 residues. CDR3 protein: CASISDGIGQGGEKLFF. The CDR3 nucleotides read TGTGCCAGTATTTCGGACGGGATAGGCCAAGGGGGTGAAAAACTGTTTTTT.

The V and J genes are TRBV27 and TRBJ2-7, with 9 bases that match TRBD1. Germline V gene lookup returns CDR1 MNHEY and CDR2 SMNVEV (reference sequence). The CDR3 loop spans 14 amino acids. Unmatched junction bases numbered 10, after V lost 6 bases and J lost 7 bases. The CDR3 region is CASSTTGGRDEQYF. Written as DNA, the CDR3 is TGTGCCAGCAGCACTACAGGGGGCAGGGATGAGCAGTACTTC.

The table lists this clone with a few counts. The chain combines TRBV6-5 with TRBJ2-7; 9 nucleotides align to TRBD1. V lost 5 bases and J lost 2; bases outside the gene matches: 4. The CDR3 length is 14 residues. Germline-derived CDR1 and CDR2 are MNHEY and SVGAGI. This chain's CDR3 is CASSRGQGPYEQYF. The CDR3 nucleotides read TGTGCCAGCAGTAGGGGACAGGGTCCCTACGAGCAGTACTTC.

Worth noting for this clone: Relative to the germline gene, one junction end is altered; a read error may explain this. This chain uses TRBV7-7 with TRBJ1-3; 7 bases are a match to TRBD1. There are 14 residues in the CDR3. CDR1 is SSHAT and CDR2 is FNYEAQ in the germline V gene (reference sequence). CDR3 coding DNA: TGTGCTAGCATCCAGGGGGGATTAGGAAACACCATATATTTT. As protein: CASIQGGLGNTIYF.

This chain uses TRBV27 with TRBJ1-2, with a possible D match to TRBD1 (6 bases). The ends were cut back, 4 bases at V and 0 bases at J, with 12 bases in the middle. In germline, CDR1 is MNHEY, CDR2 SMNVEV (reference sequence). The CDR3 is made up of 15 amino acids. CDR3 sequence (DNA): TGTGCCAGCAGTTCTCCGGGACACTCTAACTATGGCTACACCTTC. Protein: CASSSPGHSNYGYTF.

This rearrangement joins TRBV7-9 to TRBJ2-5, with 7 bases aligning to TRBD1. The CDR3 spans 15 residues. Germline CDR1 reads SEHNR; CDR2 reads FQNEAQ (reference sequence). V was clipped by 0 bases and J by 5 bases; unmatched bases: 6. The chain's CDR3 is CASSLAWGTVETQYF. The CDR3 DNA reads TGTGCCAGCAGCTTAGCGTGGGGGACAGTGGAGACCCAGTACTTC.

The chain combines TRBV21-1 with TRBJ2-2; the DNA was not compared with TRBD1, the D call given in the table. TRBV21-1 has pseudogene status. The CDR3 length is 13 residues. CDR3 DNA: TGTGCCAGCATCAAGGGTAGGGGCGGGGAGCTGTTTTTT. Its translation: CASIKGRGGELFF.

The chain carries TRBV18 and TRBJ1-2; tentative D call: TRBD1 (5 bases). This CDR3 has 14 residues. The V gene's germline CDR1 is KGHSH and CDR2 LQKENI. V lost 6 bases, J lost 2 bases, and 13 bases lay in between. This CDR3 reads CASSPLTANYGYTF. The DNA for the CDR3 is TGTGCCAGCTCCCCCCTGACAGCAAACTATGGCTACACCTTC.

The V gene is TRBV9, the J gene TRBJ2-3, with D possibly being TRBD2 (7 bases). The CDR3 length is 15 residues. The germline gives CDR1 SGDLS, CDR2 YYNGEE. Trimming left V 4 bases short and J 5 bases short, with 17 bases between. CDR3: CASSTRAGAEDTQYF. CDR3 nucleotide sequence: TGTGCCAGCAGCACCAGGGCGGGGGCGGAAGATACGCAGTATTTT.

Only one count was recorded for this clone. This chain joins TRBV5-1 and TRBJ2-3; D is possibly TRBD2 (5 bases). Germline CDR1 SGHRS, CDR2 YFSETQ. With 1 base removed from V and 0 bases from J, the gap between germline ends came to 12 bases. The CDR3 has 16 residues. CDR3 residues: CASSLFPAASTDTQYF. Written as DNA, the CDR3 is TGCGCCAGCAGCTTGTTCCCAGCGGCTAGCACAGATACGCAGTATTTT. The variable domain in full, with the rest retrieved from reference TRBV5-1 and TRBJ2-3, is KAGVTQTPRYLIKTRGQQVTLSCSPISGHRSVSWYQQTPGQGLQFLFEYFSETQRNKGNFPGRFSGRQFSNSRSEMNVSTLELGDSALYLCASSLFPAASTDTQYFGPGTRLTVL.

The gene calls are TRBV3-1 (or the pseudogene TRBV3-2) and TRBJ1-1; 7 positions match TRBD1. The V gene's germline CDR1 is LGHDT and CDR2 YNNKEL (reference sequence). The CDR3 covers 13 residues. V trimming: 4 bases; J trimming: 5 bases; junction bases outside the gene matches: 4. In nucleotides, the CDR3 is TGTGCCAGCAGCCCTAGACAGGGTACTGAAGCTTTCTTT. This codes for CASSPRQGTEAFF.